The 5 T cell receptor beta chains below all came from one sample that was sequenced in a study of radiotherapy plus CTLA-4 blockade in lung cancer. Profiling relied on immunoSEQ multiplex PCR, and the TCRdb table lists in-frame clones only, not all of them. The sample consists of around 130,000 clones, around 89% of them appearing once. This material consisted of peripheral blood, taken from a patient treated with radiotherapy plus ipilimumab. These receptor sequences come from a human donor with non-small cell lung cancer that progressed on radiotherapy plus ipilimumab.

With regard to this clone: The DNA is omitted, as the CDR3 cannot be located on it reliably, and the CDR3 follows TCRdb's listing. The chain has TRBV21-1 and TRBJ2-6; the table's D call, TRBD1, was not checked against the DNA. TRBV21-1 is reported as a pseudogene. The CDR3 numbers 18 amino acids, ends counted. CDR3: CASSVGTGAISGANVLTF.

The J gene is TRBJ1-1, the V gene TRBV29-1, with D hard to call. The CDR3 has 13 residues. Germline values: CDR1 SQVTM, CDR2 ANQGSEA. Trimming pared 6 bases from V and 3 bases from J, leaving 14 bases between. The CDR3 reads CSVPDRFDTEAFF. The CDR3, as DNA: TGCAGCGTCCCGGACCGCTTCGACACTGAAGCTTTCTTT.

This rearrangement joins TRBV7-3 to TRBJ1-3; possible D gene TRBD1, 6 bases. Looked up from germline, CDR1 is SGHTA and CDR2 is FQGTGA. Trimming took 3 bases from V and 4 from J, leaving 10 bases between them. CDR3 size: 14 residues. The CDR3: CASSLSGTGNTIYF. Here the CDR3 DNA reads TGTGCCAGCAGCTTGTCCGGGACAGGAAACACCATATATTTT.

The chain is built from TRBV18 and TRBJ2-2; TRBD1 aligns across 8 bases. Germline V gene data show CDR1 as KGHSH and CDR2 as LQKENI. The CDR3 runs 14 residues. With V trimmed by 6 bases and J by 5 bases, 5 bases remained unmatched. CDR3 amino acids: CASSPGQVTGELFF. The CDR3 region has the DNA TGTGCCAGCTCGCCGGGACAGGTGACCGGGGAGCTGTTTTTT.

The rearrangement links TRBV13 to TRBJ2-6; D is undetermined. Germline V lookup: CDR1 PRHDT, CDR2 FYEKMQ (reference sequence). Trimming took off 2 bases at V and 0 bases at J, with 5 bases between the two ends. This CDR3 region has 15 residues. The CDR3 region is CASSLSRSGANVLTF. In nucleotides, the CDR3 is TGTGCCAGCAGCTTATCCCGCTCTGGGGCCAACGTCCTGACTTTC.